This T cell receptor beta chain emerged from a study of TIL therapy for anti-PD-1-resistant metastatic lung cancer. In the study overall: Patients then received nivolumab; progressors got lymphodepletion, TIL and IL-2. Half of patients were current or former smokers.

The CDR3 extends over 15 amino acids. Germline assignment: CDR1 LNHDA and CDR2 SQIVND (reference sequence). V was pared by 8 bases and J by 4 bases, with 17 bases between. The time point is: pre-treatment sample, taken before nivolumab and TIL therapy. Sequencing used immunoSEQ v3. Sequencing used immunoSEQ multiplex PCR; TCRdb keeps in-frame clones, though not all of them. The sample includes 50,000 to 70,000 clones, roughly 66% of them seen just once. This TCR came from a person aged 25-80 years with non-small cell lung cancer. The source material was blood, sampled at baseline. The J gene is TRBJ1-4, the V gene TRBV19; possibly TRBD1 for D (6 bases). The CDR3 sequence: CASGGQDRYNEKLFF. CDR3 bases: TGTGCCAGTGGGGGGCAGGACAGATATAATGAAAAACTGTTTTTT. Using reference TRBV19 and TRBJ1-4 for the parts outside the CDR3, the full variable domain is DGGITQSPKYLFRKEGQNVTLSCEQNLNHDAMYWYRQDPGQGLRLIYYSQIVNDFQKGDIAEGYSVSREKKESFPLTVTSAQKNPTAFYLCASGGQDRYNEKLFFGSGTQLSVL.